The 18 T cell receptor beta chains reported below all come from one sample, sequenced in a study of blood T cell repertoires in COVID-19. The data were produced by immunoSEQ multiplex PCR, yet TCRdb's version contains in-frame clones alone and is incomplete. This table holds about 210,000 clones, over 70% found once. Sequenced sample: peripheral blood. These receptors originate from a woman between 45 and 65 years old with acute or convalescent COVID-19.

This clone was recorded only once. The rearrangement uses TRBV30 and TRBJ2-2; D is unresolved. Trimming removed 0 bases from V and 3 bases from J, with 11 bases in between. The CDR3 runs 15 residues. Looked up from germline, CDR1 is GTSNPN and CDR2 is SVGIG (reference sequence). CDR3 nucleotides: TGTGCCTGGAGTGTACCTATTGTGTACACCGGGGAGCTGTTTTTT. This translates into CAWSVPIVYTGELFF.

The chain's CDR3 is CASKRTLGDYEQYF. In DNA form, the CDR3 reads TGTGCCAGCAAAAGGACCTTAGGGGACTACGAGCAGTACTTC. The chain has TRBV6-5 and TRBJ2-7, with D possibly matching TRBD1 (5 bases). The V end was cut by 7 bases, the J end by 3 bases, with 16 bases between. The CDR3 consists of 14 residues. Germline CDR1 is MNHEY and CDR2 is SVGAGI.

The chain carries TRBV24-1 and TRBJ1-5, with TRBD1 matching 9 bases. Germline-derived CDR1 and CDR2 are KGHDR and SFDVKD. V was clipped by 0 bases and J by 4 bases; unmatched bases: 6. This CDR3 spans 17 amino acids. This chain's CDR3 is CATSDLPGQGWNQPQHF. The CDR3 DNA reads TGTGCCACCAGTGATTTGCCGGGACAGGGCTGGAATCAGCCCCAGCATTTT.

J is TRBJ1-2 and V is TRBV29-1, with D possibly being TRBD1 (6 bases). Germline CDR1 is SQVTM and CDR2 is ANQGSEA. V lost 5 bases, J lost 6 bases, and 16 bases lay in between. CDR3 size: 13 residues. This CDR3 is CSVLPGAMDGYTF. DNA for the CDR3: TGCAGCGTTCTCCCAGGGGCTATGGATGGCTACACCTTC.

The chain carries TRBV3-1 (or the pseudogene TRBV3-2) and TRBJ2-7; D unclear. The V end was cut by 1 base, the J end by 0 bases, with 13 bases between. This CDR3 spans 16 amino acids. Germline assignment: CDR1 LGHDT and CDR2 YNNKEL (reference sequence). In DNA, the CDR3 is TGTGCCAGCAGCCAAGGTTCGACCCGGAGCTCCTACGAGCAGTACTTC. Translation: CASSQGSTRSSYEQYF.

Notes on this clone: An end of the junction differs from the germline gene, which may be a read error. The rearrangement uses TRBV3-1 (or the pseudogene TRBV3-2) and TRBJ2-2, with D possibly TRBD1 on 6 matching bases. CDR3 size: 15 residues. The germline CDR1 and CDR2 sequences are LGHDT and YNNKEL (reference sequence). Here the CDR3 reads CVSSQLQGSTGELFF. The DNA for the CDR3 is TGTGTCAGCAGCCAGTTACAGGGCTCAACCGGGGAGCTGTTTTTT.

The chain employs TRBV5-1 and TRBJ2-7, with 11 bases lining up with TRBD1. V trimming: 3 bases; J trimming: 7 bases; junction bases outside the gene matches: 12. This CDR3 comprises 16 residues. Germline V gives CDR1 SGHRS, CDR2 YFSETQ. The CDR3 loop is CASSYYLPGTGGEQYF. In nucleotides, the CDR3 is TGCGCCAGCAGCTACTACCTACCCGGGACAGGGGGAGAGCAGTACTTC.

There are a few counts of this clone. The chain links TRBV2 to TRBJ2-2, with TRBD1 identical over 8 bases. The CDR3 is 14 amino acids. Germline V gene lookup returns CDR1 SNHLY and CDR2 FYNNEI. Losses at the gene ends were 7 bases for V and 6 bases for J; bases not matched to a gene: 7. DNA for the CDR3: TGTGCCAGCATCGGGACAGGCCCAGCCGGGGAGCTGTTTTTT. Residues: CASIGTGPAGELFF.

This chain uses TRBV6-5 with TRBJ2-7; 11 bases match TRBD2. The J segment lost 7 bases and the V segment lost 6 bases, leaving 8 bases of the junction unmatched. Germline V gene data show CDR1 as MNHEY and CDR2 as SVGAGI. CDR3 size: 14 residues. The CDR3 sequence: CASRVAGGPGEQYF. CDR3 sequence (DNA): TGTGCCAGCAGAGTAGCGGGAGGGCCGGGGGAGCAGTACTTC.

The chain couples TRBV7-2 to TRBJ2-1, with D perhaps matching TRBD1 (6 bases). The V gene's germline CDR1 is SGHTA and CDR2 FQGNSA. This CDR3 spans 15 amino acids. The ends were cut back, 4 bases at V and 2 bases at J, with 12 bases in the middle. The CDR3 sequence is CASSSQGGPYNEQFF. DNA for the CDR3: TGTGCCAGCAGCTCCCAAGGGGGACCCTACAATGAGCAGTTCTTC.

The chain carries TRBV7-2 and TRBJ1-1; 7 positions match TRBD1. Germline V gene sequence: CDR1 SGHTA, CDR2 FQGNSA. CDR3 length: 15 residues. Trimming took 7 bases from V and 0 from J; bases not matched to a gene: 8. CDR3 coding DNA: TGTGCCAGCAAAAATAGGGACAGAATGAACACTGAAGCTTTCTTT. Translation: CASKNRDRMNTEAFF.

V is TRBV28 and J is TRBJ1-6, with D maybe TRBD1 (6 bases). This CDR3 region has 13 residues. The V end was cut by 2 bases, the J end by 15 bases, with 14 bases between. From germline, CDR1 is MDHEN and CDR2 SYDVKM. The CDR3 loop is CASSLAGGGNLHF. CDR3 DNA sequence: TGTGCCAGCAGTTTAGCGGGAGGGGGGAACCTCCACTTT.

This clone is a singleton in its sample. The V and J genes are TRBV10-1 and TRBJ2-3; maybe TRBD1 (7 bases). Deletions cut 3 bases from V and 0 bases from J, with 16 bases between. The CDR3 is 17 residues long. Germline V CDR1 and CDR2: WNHNN, SYGVQD (reference sequence). CDR3 region: CASSDGRGVLSTDTQYF. The DNA for the CDR3 is TGCGCCAGCAGTGACGGCAGGGGGGTATTAAGCACAGATACGCAGTATTTT.

The V gene is TRBV7-6, the J gene TRBJ1-2; possibly TRBD1 for D (5 bases). The V end lost 5 bases, the J end lost 4 bases, and 26 bases lay between the germline ends. CDR1 is SGHVS, CDR2 FNYEAQ, per germline. This CDR3 contains 18 residues. DNA for the CDR3: TGTGCCAGCAGCCCTCTAAGGAGGGAGGGGATTCGGGGCTATGGCTACACCTTC. Its translation: CASSPLRREGIRGYGYTF.

V gene TRBV11-1 combines with J gene TRBJ1-5, with a weak D call TRBD1 (6 bases). V was trimmed by 5 bases and J by 4 bases, leaving 15 bases between them. This CDR3 is 15 amino acids long. In germline, CDR1 is SGHAT, CDR2 FQDESV (reference sequence). The CDR3 loop reads CASSTGQRANQPQHF. CDR3 nucleotides: TGTGCCAGCAGCACCGGACAGAGGGCTAATCAGCCCCAGCATTTT. Filled out from reference TRBV11-1 and TRBJ1-5, the complete variable domain reads EAEVAQSPRYKITEKSQAVAFWCDPISGHATLYWYRQILGQGPELLVQFQDESVVDDSQLPKDRFSAERLKGVDSTLKIQPAELGDSAMYLCASSTGQRANQPQHFGDGTRLSIL.

The genes are TRBV4-1 and TRBJ2-3; 9 nucleotides match TRBD1. Trimming at V came to 4 bases and at J to 1 base, leaving 12 bases not matched to a gene. This CDR3 comprises 18 residues. CDR1 is MGHRA, CDR2 YSYEKL, per germline. The CDR3 region has the DNA TGCGCCAGCAGCCCCGGGACAGGGCTATCGGGGGGCACAGATACGCAGTATTTT. It codes for CASSPGTGLSGGTDTQYF.

The count of this clone is one. The chain combines TRBV28 with TRBJ1-4; unclear D gene. Trimming cost V 0 bases and J 0 bases, with 8 bases left between them. CDR3 length: 16 residues. The V gene's germline CDR1 is MDHEN and CDR2 SYDVKM. The DNA for the CDR3 is TGTGCCAGCAGTTTATGGGGGAGGGCAACTAATGAAAAACTGTTTTTT. Its protein is CASSLWGRATNEKLFF.

The chain recombines TRBV6-4 with TRBJ2-5, with 8 bases matching TRBD1. CDR3 length: 15 amino acids. J gave up 1 base and V 7 bases, and 8 bases lay outside the gene matches. Germline V gives CDR1 MRHNA, CDR2 SNTAGT. As DNA, the CDR3 is TGTGCCAGCACCGGCAGGGGGCGCGTCCAAGAGACCCAGTACTTC. Its translation: CASTGRGRVQETQYF.